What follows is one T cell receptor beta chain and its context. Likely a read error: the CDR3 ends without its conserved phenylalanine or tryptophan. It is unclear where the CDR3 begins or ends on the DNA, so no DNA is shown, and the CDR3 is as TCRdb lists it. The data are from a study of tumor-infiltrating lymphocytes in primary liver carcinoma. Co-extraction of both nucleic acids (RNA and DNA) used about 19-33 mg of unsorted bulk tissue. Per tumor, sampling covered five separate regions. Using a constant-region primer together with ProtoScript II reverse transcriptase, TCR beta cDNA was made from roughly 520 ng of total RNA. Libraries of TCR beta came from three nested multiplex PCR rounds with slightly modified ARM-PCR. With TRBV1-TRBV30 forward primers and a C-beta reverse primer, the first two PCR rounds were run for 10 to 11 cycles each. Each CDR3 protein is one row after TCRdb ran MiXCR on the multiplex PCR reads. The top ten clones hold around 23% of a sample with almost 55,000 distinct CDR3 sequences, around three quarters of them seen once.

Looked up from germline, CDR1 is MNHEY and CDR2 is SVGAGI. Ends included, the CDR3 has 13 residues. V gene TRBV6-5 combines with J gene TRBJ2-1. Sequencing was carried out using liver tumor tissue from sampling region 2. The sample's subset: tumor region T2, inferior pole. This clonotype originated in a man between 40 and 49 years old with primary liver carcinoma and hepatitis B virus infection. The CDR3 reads CASSRTGNNEQIS.